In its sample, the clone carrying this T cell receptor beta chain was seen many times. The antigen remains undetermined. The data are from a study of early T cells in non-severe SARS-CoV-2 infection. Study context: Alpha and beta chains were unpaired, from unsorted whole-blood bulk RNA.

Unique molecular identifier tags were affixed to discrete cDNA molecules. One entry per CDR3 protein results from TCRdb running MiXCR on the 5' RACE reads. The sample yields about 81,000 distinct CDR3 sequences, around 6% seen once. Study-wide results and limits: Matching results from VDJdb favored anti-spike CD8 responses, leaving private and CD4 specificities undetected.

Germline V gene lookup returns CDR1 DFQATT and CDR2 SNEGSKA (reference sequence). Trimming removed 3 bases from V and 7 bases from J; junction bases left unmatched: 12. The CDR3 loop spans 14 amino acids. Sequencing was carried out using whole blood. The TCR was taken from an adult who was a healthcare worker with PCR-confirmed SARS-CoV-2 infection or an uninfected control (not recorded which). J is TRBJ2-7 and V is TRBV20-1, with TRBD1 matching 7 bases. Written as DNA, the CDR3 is TGCAGTGCTAGGCCCGGGACAGCCCAAGAGGAGCAGTACTTC. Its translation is CSARPGTAQEEQYF.